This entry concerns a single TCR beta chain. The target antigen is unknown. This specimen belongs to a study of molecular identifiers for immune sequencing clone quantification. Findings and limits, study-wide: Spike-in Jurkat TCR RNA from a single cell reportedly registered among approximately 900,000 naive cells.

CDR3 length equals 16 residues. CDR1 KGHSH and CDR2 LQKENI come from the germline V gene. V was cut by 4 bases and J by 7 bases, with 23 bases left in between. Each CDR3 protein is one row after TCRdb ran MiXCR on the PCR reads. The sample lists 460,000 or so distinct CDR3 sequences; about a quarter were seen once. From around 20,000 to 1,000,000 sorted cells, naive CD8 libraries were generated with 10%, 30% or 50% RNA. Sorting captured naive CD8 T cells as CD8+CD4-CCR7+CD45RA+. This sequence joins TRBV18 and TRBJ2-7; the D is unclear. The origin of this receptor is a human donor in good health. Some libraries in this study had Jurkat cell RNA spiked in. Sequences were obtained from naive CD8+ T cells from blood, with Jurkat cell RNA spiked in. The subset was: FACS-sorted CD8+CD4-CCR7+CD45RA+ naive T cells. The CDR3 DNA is TGTGCCAGCTCACTCTCCAAGTGGCCCCCCCGTGAGGAGCAGTACTTC. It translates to CASSLSKWPPREEQYF.